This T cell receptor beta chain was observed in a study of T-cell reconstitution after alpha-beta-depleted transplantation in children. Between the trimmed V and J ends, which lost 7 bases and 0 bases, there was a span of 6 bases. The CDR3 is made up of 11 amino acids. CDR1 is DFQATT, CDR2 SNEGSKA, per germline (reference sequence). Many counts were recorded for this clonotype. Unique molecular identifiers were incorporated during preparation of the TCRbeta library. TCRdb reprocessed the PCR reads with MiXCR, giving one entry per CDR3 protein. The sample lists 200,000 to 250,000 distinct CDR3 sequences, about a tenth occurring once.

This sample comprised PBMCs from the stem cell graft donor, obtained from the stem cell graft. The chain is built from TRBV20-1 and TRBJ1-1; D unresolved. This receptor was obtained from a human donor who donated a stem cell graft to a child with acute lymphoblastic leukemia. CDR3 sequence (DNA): TGCAGTGTAAGGATGAACACTGAAGCTTTCTTT. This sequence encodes CSVRMNTEAFF.